The 18 T cell receptor beta chains given below trace back to one sample, sequenced in a study of shared clonotypes between healthy human individuals. Only in-frame clones appear in the TCRdb table, and some are missing; sequencing was by immunoSEQ multiplex PCR. The sample carries 2 million to 2.5 million clones, approximately 95% recorded once. The specimen sequenced was naive CD4+ T cells sorted from blood. Sample subset: CD45RA+ positively selected. The origin of the receptors is a man between 18 and 29 years old in good health.

This sequence joins TRBV6-1 and TRBJ1-3; D not resolved. The CDR3 spans 14 residues. Trimming removed 6 bases from V and 0 bases from J, with 9 bases in between. From germline, CDR1 is MNHNS and CDR2 SASEGT. The chain's CDR3 is CASSLATSGNTIYF. CDR3 bases: TGTGCCAGCAGCCTAGCCACCTCTGGAAACACCATATATTTT.

The chain uses TRBV2 and TRBJ2-1, with TRBD2 matching 11 bases. The V segment lost 6 bases and the J segment 6 bases; nucleotides outside the gene matches: 4. This CDR3 contains 14 residues. Germline V gene data show CDR1 as SNHLY and CDR2 as FYNNEI. CDR3 DNA sequence: TGTGCCAGCAGCCCGGGACTAGCGGCCAATGAGCAGTTCTTC. It is translated as CASSPGLAANEQFF. The complete variable domain, with remaining parts taken from reference TRBV2 and TRBJ2-1, reads EPEVTQTPSHQVTQMGQEVILRCVPISNHLYFYWYRQILGQKVEFLVSFYNNEISEKSEIFDDQFSVERPDGSNFTLKIRSTKLEDSAMYFCASSPGLAANEQFFGPGTRLTVL.

V gene TRBV9 combines with J gene TRBJ2-3; D gene ambiguous. V was cut by 4 bases and J by 0 bases, with 9 bases left in between. The CDR3 consists of 14 residues. Per the germline V gene, CDR1 is SGDLS and CDR2 is YYNGEE. The CDR3 DNA reads as TGTGCCAGCAGCCCTTCGACCAGCACAGATACGCAGTATTTT. This gives the protein CASSPSTSTDTQYF.

The chain carries TRBV28 and TRBJ1-5, with D possibly being TRBD1 (6 bases). Germline V lookup: CDR1 MDHEN, CDR2 SYDVKM. CDR3 length: 15 residues. The V and J ends lost 7 bases and 1 base respectively, with 14 bases between them. CDR3 residues: CASNIRGLSNQPQHF. CDR3 coding DNA: TGTGCCAGCAATATTCGGGGGCTCAGCAATCAGCCCCAGCATTTT.

V gene TRBV7-9 combines with J gene TRBJ2-3, with D uncertain. Germline V CDR1 and CDR2: SEHNR, FQNEAQ (reference sequence). V was trimmed by 5 bases and J by 0 bases, leaving 9 bases between them. The CDR3 consists of 14 residues. The CDR3 protein is CASSITTSTDTQYF. The CDR3 bases are TGTGCCAGCAGCATTACGACTAGCACAGATACGCAGTATTTT.

This chain joins TRBV9 and TRBJ2-1, with 8 nucleotides matching TRBD2. The trim removed 0 bases at V and 5 bases at J, leaving 13 bases unmatched. This CDR3 region has 18 residues. The germline CDR1 and CDR2 sequences are SGDLS and YYNGEE. CDR3 sequence (DNA): TGTGCCAGCAGCGTAGCCCCAGCGGGAGCTTTCGGGGACAATGAGCAGTTCTTC. Residues: CASSVAPAGAFGDNEQFF.

This sequence joins TRBV2 and TRBJ2-6, with a tentative D call TRBD1 (6 bases). This CDR3 has 15 residues. Trimming pared 7 bases from V and 0 bases from J, leaving 10 bases between. Germline-derived CDR1 and CDR2 are SNHLY and FYNNEI. The CDR3 nucleotides read TGTGCCAGCAACGGACAGAACTCTGGGGCCAACGTCCTGACTTTC. It codes for CASNGQNSGANVLTF.

The chain uses TRBV4-1 and TRBJ2-5; 11 bases map to TRBD1. Germline V gives CDR1 MGHRA, CDR2 YSYEKL. The CDR3 runs 20 residues. Losses at the gene ends were 0 bases for V and 5 bases for J; bases not matched to a gene: 17. This CDR3 is CASSQEQPYGQGAGLETQYF. The CDR3 region has the DNA TGCGCCAGCAGCCAAGAACAACCCTACGGACAGGGGGCAGGTTTGGAGACCCAGTACTTC.

To note about this clone: The sample contains more than one DNA sequence encoding this CDR3. The chain combines TRBV6-5 with TRBJ2-4; D remains ambiguous. The CDR3 is 11 amino acids. V lost 2 bases and J lost 9, with 5 bases in between. CDR1 is MNHEY and CDR2 is SVGAGI in the germline V gene. The CDR3, as DNA: TGTGCCAGCAGTTACATGGGCATTCAGTACTTC. The encoded protein is CASSYMGIQYF.

J is TRBJ2-1 and V is TRBV4-2; 9 bases fit TRBD2. In germline, CDR1 is LGHNA, CDR2 YNFKEQ. This CDR3 comprises 16 residues. The J segment lost 7 bases and the V segment lost 1 base, leaving 8 bases of the junction unmatched. The chain's CDR3 is CASSQVGTSQNNEQFF. In DNA form, the CDR3 reads TGTGCCAGCAGCCAAGTCGGGACTAGCCAGAATAATGAGCAGTTCTTC.

The chain uses TRBV28 and TRBJ1-4, with TRBD1 as a possible D gene (5 bases). V lost 7 bases and J 4 bases, leaving 13 bases between the germline ends. The CDR3 totals 14 residues. Looked up from germline, CDR1 is MDHEN and CDR2 is SYDVKM. CDR3 in amino acids: CASKPGSINEKLFF. CDR3 nucleotide sequence: TGTGCCAGCAAGCCAGGGAGTATTAATGAAAAACTGTTTTTT.

About this clone itself: The identical CDR3 is also encoded by other nucleotide sequences in the sample. The chain has TRBV5-6 and TRBJ1-5; D is unresolved. Trimming stripped 0 bases from V and 4 bases from J, with 5 bases between. Germline V gene lookup returns CDR1 SGHDT and CDR2 YYEEEE. CDR3 length equals 13 residues. CDR3: CASSLGSNQPQHF. In DNA form, the CDR3 reads TGTGCCAGCAGCTTGGGGAGTAATCAGCCCCAGCATTTT. The full variable domain, with the rest looked up from reference TRBV5-6 and TRBJ1-5, is DAGVTQSPTHLIKTRGQQVTLRCSPKSGHDTVSWYQQALGQGPQFIFQYYEEEERQRGNFPDRFSGHQFPNYSSELNVNALLLGDSALYLCASSLGSNQPQHFGDGTRLSIL.

The chain couples TRBV4-1 to TRBJ1-4; no firm D call. The length of the CDR3 is 15 residues. The germline gives CDR1 MGHRA, CDR2 YSYEKL. Trimming cost V 8 bases and J 0 bases, with 13 bases left between them. The CDR3 protein is CASGMEAATNEKLFF. The CDR3 nucleotides read TGCGCCAGCGGGATGGAGGCGGCAACTAATGAAAAACTGTTTTTT.

The rearrangement joins TRBV9 to TRBJ1-5; no firm D call. The CDR3 is 14 residues long. Germline CDR1 SGDLS, CDR2 YYNGEE. Trimming removed 0 bases from V and 5 bases from J, with 9 bases in between. CDR3 nucleotides: TGTGCCAGCAGCGTAGATGTTCGGGATCAGCCCCAGCATTTT. Amino acid sequence: CASSVDVRDQPQHF.

This clone appeared a few times. Here the CDR3 DNA reads TGTGCCAGCAGCTTGGGGAGGACAAAGAATTCACCCCTCCACTTT. Its protein product is CASSLGRTKNSPLHF. The rearrangement links TRBV5-4 to TRBJ1-6; a weak D match, TRBD1 (5 bases). Germline CDR1 and CDR2: SGHNT and YYREEE (reference sequence). This CDR3 has 15 residues. V lost 0 bases, J lost 7 bases, and 11 bases lay in between.

J is TRBJ2-1 and V is TRBV10-3, with D uncertain. V was shortened by 0 bases and J by 5 bases, with 8 bases between the two germline ends. CDR3 length: 14 residues. From germline, CDR1 is ENHRY and CDR2 SYGVKD. Here the CDR3 reads CAISESTRDNEQFF. CDR3 nucleotides: TGTGCCATCAGTGAGTCGACAAGGGACAATGAGCAGTTCTTC.

This clone was seen more than once but under ten times. The CDR3 loop reads CASSLSPGTPYNEQFF. The CDR3 nucleotides read TGTGCCAGCAGTTTATCACCAGGTACCCCCTACAATGAGCAGTTCTTC. V usage is TRBV27 and J usage is TRBJ2-1; D uncertain. The CDR3 has 16 residues. Germline V gene data show CDR1 as MNHEY and CDR2 as SMNVEV (reference sequence). Trimming pared 0 bases from V and 2 bases from J, leaving 11 bases between.

V and J are TRBV19 and TRBJ2-2; unclear D gene. Trimming stripped 7 bases from V and 5 bases from J, with 17 bases between. The CDR3 spans 15 residues. Germline V CDR1 and CDR2: LNHDA, SQIVND (reference sequence). The CDR3 reads CASTIMAIETGELFF. The CDR3 DNA sequence: TGTGCCAGTACTATTATGGCCATAGAGACCGGGGAGCTGTTTTTT.